The entry that follows covers one T cell receptor (beta chain) sequence. The CDR3 runs to 15 residues. Germline V gives CDR1 LNHDA, CDR2 SQIVND (reference sequence). V lost 5 bases, J lost 6 bases, and 9 bases stayed unmatched. The authors' processing: For nucleated cells, counts were estimated from reference gene primer amplification. The table came from immunoSEQ multiplex PCR; TCRdb's copy has only in-frame clones and leaves some out. V and J calls and clone size are given by that table; D and trimming were obtained from the DNA. Here the sample spans 85,000 to 100,000 clones, just over 85% being singletons. This entry belongs to a study of blood T cell repertoires in COVID-19. The wider study: Specimens from acute and convalescent COVID-19 originated in the United States, Italy and Spain. Sample material is recorded as cDNA or gDNA derived from T cells, B-cell-depleted T cells, or PBMCs.

V and J are TRBV19 and TRBJ2-1; 8 nucleotides agree with TRBD1. The sequenced sample consisted of peripheral blood. The TCR sequence derives from a woman aged 60-75 years in a cohort sampled during active or convalescent COVID-19. CDR3 residues: CASSFDRGGRNEQFF. CDR3 DNA sequence: TGTGCCAGTAGTTTCGACAGGGGTGGCCGCAATGAGCAGTTCTTC.